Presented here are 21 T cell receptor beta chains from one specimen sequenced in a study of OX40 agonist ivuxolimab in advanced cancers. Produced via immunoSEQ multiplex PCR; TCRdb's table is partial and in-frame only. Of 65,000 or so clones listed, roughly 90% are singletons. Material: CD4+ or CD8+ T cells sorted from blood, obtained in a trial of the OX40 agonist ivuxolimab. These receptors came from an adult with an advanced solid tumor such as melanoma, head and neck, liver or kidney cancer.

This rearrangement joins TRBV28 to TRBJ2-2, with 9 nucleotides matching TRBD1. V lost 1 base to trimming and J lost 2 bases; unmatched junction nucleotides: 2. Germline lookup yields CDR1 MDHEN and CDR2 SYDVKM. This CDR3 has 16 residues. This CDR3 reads CASSLYTGGNTGELFF. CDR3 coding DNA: TGTGCCAGCAGTTTATACACAGGGGGCAACACCGGGGAGCTGTTTTTT.

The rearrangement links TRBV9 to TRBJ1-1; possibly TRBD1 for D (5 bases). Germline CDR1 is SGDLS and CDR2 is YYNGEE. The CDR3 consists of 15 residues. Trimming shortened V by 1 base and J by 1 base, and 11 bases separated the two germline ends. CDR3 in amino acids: CASSVLGEENTEAFF. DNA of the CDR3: TGTGCCAGCAGCGTATTAGGGGAGGAGAACACTGAAGCTTTCTTT.

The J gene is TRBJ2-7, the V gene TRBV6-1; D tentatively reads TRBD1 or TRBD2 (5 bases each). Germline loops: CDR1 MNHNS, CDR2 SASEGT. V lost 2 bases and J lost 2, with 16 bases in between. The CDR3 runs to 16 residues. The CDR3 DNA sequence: TGTGCCAGCAGTGAATCTTCAGGGACCCCCACCTACGAGCAGTACTTC. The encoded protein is CASSESSGTPTYEQYF.

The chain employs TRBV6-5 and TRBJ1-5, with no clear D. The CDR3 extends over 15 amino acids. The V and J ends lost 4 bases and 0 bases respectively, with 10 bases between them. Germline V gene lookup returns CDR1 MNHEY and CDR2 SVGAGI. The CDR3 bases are TGTGCCAGCAGTTCAGCCCAAACTAGCAATCAGCCCCAGCATTTT. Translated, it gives CASSSAQTSNQPQHF.

DNA of the CDR3: TGTGCCAGCAGCTTGGGACTCCGACTAGCGGGAGGTCCGACCGGGGAGCTGTTTTTT. Translating it yields CASSLGLRLAGGPTGELFF. V gene TRBV5-4 combines with J gene TRBJ2-2; 13 bases map to TRBD2. Germline V gives CDR1 SGHNT, CDR2 YYREEE (reference sequence). The CDR3 has 19 amino acids. The V and J ends lost 0 bases and 5 bases, in that order; junction bases with no gene match: 10. Looking up the rest from reference TRBV5-4 and TRBJ2-2 gives the full variable domain: ETGVTQSPTHLIKTRGQQVTLRCSSQSGHNTVSWYQQALGQGPQFIFQYYREEENGRGNFPPRFSGLQFPNYSSELNVNALELDDSALYLCASSLGLRLAGGPTGELFFGEGSRLTVL.

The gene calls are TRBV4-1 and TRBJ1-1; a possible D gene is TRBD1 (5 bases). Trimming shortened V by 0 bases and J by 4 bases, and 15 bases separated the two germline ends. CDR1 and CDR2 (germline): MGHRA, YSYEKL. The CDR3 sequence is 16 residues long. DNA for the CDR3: TGCGCCAGCAGCCAAGATACCAGTAGACAGTTCACTGAAGCTTTCTTT. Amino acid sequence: CASSQDTSRQFTEAFF.

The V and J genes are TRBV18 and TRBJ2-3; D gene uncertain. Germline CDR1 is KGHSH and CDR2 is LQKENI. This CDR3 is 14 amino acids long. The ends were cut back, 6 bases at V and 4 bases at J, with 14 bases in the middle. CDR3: CASSLVPGADTQYF. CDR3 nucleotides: TGTGCCAGCTCTCTAGTGCCCGGTGCAGATACGCAGTATTTT.

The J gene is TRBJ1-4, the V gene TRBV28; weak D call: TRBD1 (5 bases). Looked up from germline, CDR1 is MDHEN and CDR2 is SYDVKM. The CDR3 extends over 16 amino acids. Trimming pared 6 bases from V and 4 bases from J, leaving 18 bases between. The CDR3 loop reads CASSTVAGLNNEKLFF. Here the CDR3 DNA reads TGTGCCAGCAGCACAGTCGCGGGACTCAATAATGAAAAACTGTTTTTT.

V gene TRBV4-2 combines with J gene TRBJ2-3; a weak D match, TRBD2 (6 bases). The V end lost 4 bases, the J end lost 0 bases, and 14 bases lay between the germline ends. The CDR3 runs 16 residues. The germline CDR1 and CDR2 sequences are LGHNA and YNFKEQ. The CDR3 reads CASSLSLATSTDTQYF. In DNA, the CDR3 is TGTGCCAGCAGCCTTTCTCTAGCGACTAGCACAGATACGCAGTATTTT.

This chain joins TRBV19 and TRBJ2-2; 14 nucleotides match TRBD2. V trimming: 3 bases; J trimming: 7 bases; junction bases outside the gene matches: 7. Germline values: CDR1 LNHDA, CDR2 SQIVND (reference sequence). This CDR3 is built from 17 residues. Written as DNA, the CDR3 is TGTGCCAGTAGTATGAGAGATGGGACTAGCGGGAGCGGGGAGCTGTTTTTT. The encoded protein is CASSMRDGTSGSGELFF.

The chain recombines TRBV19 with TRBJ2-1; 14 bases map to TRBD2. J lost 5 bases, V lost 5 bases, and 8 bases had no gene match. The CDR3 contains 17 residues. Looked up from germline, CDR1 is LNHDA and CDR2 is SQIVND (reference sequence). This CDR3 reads CASSSRLAGGADNEQFF. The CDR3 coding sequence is TGTGCCAGTAGTTCCAGACTAGCGGGGGGGGCTGACAATGAGCAGTTCTTC.

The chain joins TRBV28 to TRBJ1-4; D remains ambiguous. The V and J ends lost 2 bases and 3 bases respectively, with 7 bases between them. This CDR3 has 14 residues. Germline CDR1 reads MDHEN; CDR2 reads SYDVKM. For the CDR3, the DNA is TGTGCCAGCAGTTTAGAGTCGGCTAATGAAAAACTGTTTTTT. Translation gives CASSLESANEKLFF.

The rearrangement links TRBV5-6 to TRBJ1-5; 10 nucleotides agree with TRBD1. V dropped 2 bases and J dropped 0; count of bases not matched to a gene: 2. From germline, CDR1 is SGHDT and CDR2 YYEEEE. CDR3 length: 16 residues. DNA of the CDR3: TGTGCCAGCAGCTTTGGGACAGGGGATAGCAATCAGCCCCAGCATTTT. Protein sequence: CASSFGTGDSNQPQHF.

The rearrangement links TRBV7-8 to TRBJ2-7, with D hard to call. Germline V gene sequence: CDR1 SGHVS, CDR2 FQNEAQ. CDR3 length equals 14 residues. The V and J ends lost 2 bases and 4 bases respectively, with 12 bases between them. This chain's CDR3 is CASSLIHSAYEQYF. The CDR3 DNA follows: TGTGCCAGCAGCTTAATTCATTCAGCTTACGAGCAGTACTTC.

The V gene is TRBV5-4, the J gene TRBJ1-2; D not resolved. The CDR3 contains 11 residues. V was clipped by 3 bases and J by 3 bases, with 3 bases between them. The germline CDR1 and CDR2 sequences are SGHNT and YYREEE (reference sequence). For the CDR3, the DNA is TGTGCCAGCAGCTCAGACTATGGCTACACCTTC. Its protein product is CASSSDYGYTF.

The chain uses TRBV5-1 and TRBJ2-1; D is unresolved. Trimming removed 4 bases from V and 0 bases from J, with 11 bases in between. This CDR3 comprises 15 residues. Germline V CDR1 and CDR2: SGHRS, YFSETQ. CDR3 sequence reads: CASSPGLRSYNEQFF. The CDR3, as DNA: TGCGCCAGCAGCCCCGGGCTCCGCTCCTACAATGAGCAGTTCTTC.

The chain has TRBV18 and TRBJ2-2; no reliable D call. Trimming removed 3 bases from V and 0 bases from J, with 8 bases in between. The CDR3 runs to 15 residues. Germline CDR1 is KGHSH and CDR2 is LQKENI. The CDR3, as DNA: TGTGCCAGCTCACCGCCGAGATCGAACACCGGGGAGCTGTTTTTT. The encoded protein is CASSPPRSNTGELFF.

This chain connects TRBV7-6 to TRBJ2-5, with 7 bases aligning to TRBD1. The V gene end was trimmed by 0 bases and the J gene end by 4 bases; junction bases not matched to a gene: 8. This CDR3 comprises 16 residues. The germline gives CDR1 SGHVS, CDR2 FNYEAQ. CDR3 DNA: TGTGCCAGCAGCTTAGCACCAAGGGGGCAGGTAGAGACCCAGTACTTC. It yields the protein CASSLAPRGQVETQYF.

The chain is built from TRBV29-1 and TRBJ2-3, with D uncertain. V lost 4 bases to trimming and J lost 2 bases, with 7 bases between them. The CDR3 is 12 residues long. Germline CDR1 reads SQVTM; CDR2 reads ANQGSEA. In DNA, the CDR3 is TGCAGCGTTGTGGCAGACACAGATACGCAGTATTTT. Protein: CSVVADTDTQYF.

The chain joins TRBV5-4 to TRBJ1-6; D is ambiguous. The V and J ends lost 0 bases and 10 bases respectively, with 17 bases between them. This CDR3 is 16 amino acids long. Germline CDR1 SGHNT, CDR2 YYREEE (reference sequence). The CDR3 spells CASSLGGFSLGSPLHF. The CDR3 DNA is TGTGCCAGCAGCTTGGGTGGTTTTAGTCTCGGCTCACCCCTCCACTTT.

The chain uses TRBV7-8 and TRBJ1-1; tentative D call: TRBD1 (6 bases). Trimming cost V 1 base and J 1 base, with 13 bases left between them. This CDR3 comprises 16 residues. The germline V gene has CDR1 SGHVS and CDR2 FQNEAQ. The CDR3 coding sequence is TGTGCCAGCAGCTTAGGAGGGGGAGGGGGGAACACTGAAGCTTTCTTT. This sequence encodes CASSLGGGGGNTEAFF.